Listed here is a single T cell receptor (beta chain). Donors comprised only Caucasian adults living in Nashville, Tennessee. Splitting the CD4+ cells yielded a CD45RA+ naive subset and a CD45RA-negative memory subset. The data belong to a study of shared clonotypes between healthy human individuals. Study summary: In total, the donors were a couple of women and a few men aged 18 to 49.

Genomic DNA (from each subset) was split evenly across several immunoSEQ plates. Repertoires were generated with immunoSEQ multiplex PCR, while TCRdb's copy carries only in-frame clones and drops some. The table has about 1.5 million clones, around 95% seen once. The CDR3 is 14 residues long. V lost 4 bases to trimming and J lost 2 bases, with 9 bases between them. Germline V gives CDR1 LNHDA, CDR2 SQIVND (reference sequence). Sequencing input: naive CD4+ T cells sorted from blood. Documented subset: CD45RA+ positively selected. This clonotype was obtained from a man aged 30 to 39 in good health. The gene calls are TRBV19 and TRBJ2-1; no clear D. CDR3 sequence reads: CASSTRNPYNEQFF. The CDR3 DNA reads as TGTGCCAGTAGTACTAGGAACCCCTACAATGAGCAGTTCTTC.